This T cell receptor (beta chain) was retrieved from a study of CD8+ T cells in alopecia areata (dated by TCRdb to 2017 to 2018). For context, the study as a whole: Treated patients were enrolled in an open-label pilot trial of oral tofacitinib at 5 to 10 mg twice daily for moderate-to-severe alopecia areata. Disease severity in treated patients was measured with the SALT score, which quantifies the percentage of affected scalp surface area. Clonality in the scalp was compared among normal scalp (n=4), patchy alopecia areata scalp (n=8), and alopecia totalis/universalis scalp (n=8). immunoSEQ multiplex PCR using 35 Vbeta forward primers and 13 Jbeta reverse primers was used to amplify TCRbeta CDR3 regions. Biopsies were taken from tofacitinib-treated patients at baseline and again at 4 and 24 weeks into treatment, and several of those patients also had a later scalp biopsy. Tofacitinib was given for 6 to 18 months, followed by 6 months of follow-up off drug to assess delayed response and recurrence. On the human side, TCRbeta sequencing was run on scalp tissue and on sorted CD4+ and CD8+ peripheral blood T cells from healthy controls and from alopecia areata patients with either patchy or totalis/universalis disease. RNA came from the PAXgene miRNA kit for fixed scalp, the miRNeasy kit for PBMCs, and the RNeasy kit for mouse skin. The study used high-throughput TCRbeta sequencing to examine T cell clonal expansion in alopecia areata, in both the C3H/HeJ mouse model and human patients. Results the study describes overall, beyond this receptor: Shared TCR sequences between patients were less evident than in mice, which may be partly attributable to HLA diversity in the patient population. Scalp TCR repertoire analysis is complicated because resident alphabeta T cells in normal human skin are also sequenced, whereas mouse skin is dominated by gammadelta T cells. During tofacitinib treatment, many expanded lesional clones remained in scalp and blood, and this persistence may partly explain relapse after treatment is stopped. The treated cohort was small, with a single nonresponder, so links between baseline CD8+ expansion and response need larger studies. Compared with normal scalp, lesional scalp had higher clonality and more expanded CD8+ clones, particularly in alopecia totalis/universalis, a pattern that suggests antigenic drive. Scalp clonality and the number of expanded CD8+ clones among the top 100 scalp clones were significantly decreased by tofacitinib.

The CDR3 covers 11 residues, taking in both the cysteine and the phenylalanine. Just the 33-base CDR3 DNA is kept, in frame starting at base 1. V is shortened by 1 base, J by 9 bases, and the region joining them spans 4 bases. CDR1 PRHDT and CDR2 FYEKMQ are derived from the germline V gene (reference sequence). According to the study, the label for this sample's time point signals: around 29 days on oral tofacitinib. The treatment or condition label corresponds to: oral pan-JAK inhibitor, 5-10 mg twice daily. Peripheral blood and lesional scalp punch biopsies were obtained from patients with alopecia areata. After PBMCs were isolated by density centrifugation and stained for CD3, CD4 and CD8, a FACSAria was used to sort CD4+ and CD8+ T cells. The library was produced with the immunoSEQ multiplex PCR assay. RNA was extracted from all samples and reverse transcribed into cDNA as template for TCR sequencing. SuperScript III was used for first-strand cDNA synthesis, primed with a 2:1 mix of oligo-dT and random hexamers. A synthetic immune receptor repertoire was used to gauge amplification bias, and whatever bias remained was removed computationally. The original methods were these. Raw reads were preprocessed to remove errors, and CDR3 was defined according to IMGT conventions as the region from the conserved cysteine to phenylalanine. To get clonality, Shannon entropy was normalized by log2 of the number of productive unique TCRs and the result was subtracted from 1. CD4 or CD8 identity of scalp clones was inferred by cross-referencing scalp TCRbeta sequences with sorted blood CD4 and CD8 repertoires. The table comes from immuneACCESS by way of TCRdb, which keeps in-frame sequences with V and J called. Part of the clones is missing from these tables; in studies checked, under half for an unresolved V gene and the rest for unknown reasons. V and J calls and clone size follow that table, whereas D and trimming were derived from the DNA. This sample comprises over 150,000 clones, 45% to 75% of them detected only once. In total, the top ten clones hold 3% to 4% of the sample.

Concerning this clone: It has no known antigen specificity. No clone much larger than this one lies a single base away; base qualities are absent.

The sample was CD4+ T cells sorted from blood, taken at week 4, from a patient treated with tofacitinib. The receptor was isolated from a human donor with alopecia areata. Here the chain combines TRBV13 and TRBJ2-1; no confident D gene assignment can be made. The bases read TGTGCCAGCAGCTTAGTTACTGAGCAGTTCTTC. This translates into CASSLVTEQFF.